This TCR beta chain originates from a study of T cell repertoires in cytomegalovirus infection (dated by TCRdb to the late 2010s). Notes on the research overall: Because public TCR beta signatures pointed to carriage of CMV infection together with the matching HLA type, the HLA type of each donor mattered for the analysis.

The paper's findings and limits, for the study overall: In both this cohort and an independent cohort of some 380 donors, the cumulative frequency of public TCR beta family members distinguished carriers of CMV infection plus the relevant HLA type. The ex vivo response was dominated by HLA-C-restricted CMV-specific TCR beta clonotypes, and the single most frequent clonotype in two of eight donors was supplied by these HLA-C-restricted clonotypes.

Sequencing used an Illumina HiSeq 1500. Clones were called with MiXCR by TCRdb after fastp trimmed the public reads at Q25, and only in-frame beta chains were retained. Each entry is one CDR3 protein sequence, shown with its most common DNA and genes. The sample table records some 150,000 distinct CDR3 sequences; 23% of these occur just once. In total, the top ten clones hold about a tenth of the sample. This clonotype was seen at least ten times. It has no known antigen specificity. Base quality data are lacking; no much larger clone is found one base away. As encoded in the germline V gene (reference sequence), CDR1 is MNHNY while CDR2 is SVGAGI. Including cysteine and phenylalanine, the CDR3 has 14 amino acids. This entry keeps only the CDR3 DNA: 42 bases, framed from base 1.

The rearrangement joined TRBV6-6 to TRBJ2-7, with the D call perhaps TRBD1 or TRBD2, as 5 bases match in each case. The sequence was collected from a human donor in good health (CMV status not recorded). Some clones in this sample may be carry-over from other donors' samples. Sequenced: PBMCs. CDR3 reads: CAALTGTGPYEQYF. At the DNA level, the sequence is TGTGCAGCACTAACCGGGACGGGCCCCTACGAGCAGTACTTC.